This T cell receptor (beta chain) is drawn from a study of OX40 agonist ivuxolimab in advanced cancers. At the level of the study: The patients received agonistic anti-OX40 (CD134) antibody ivuxolimab.

The repertoire was sequenced with immunoSEQ multiplex PCR; TCRdb's copy has only in-frame clones and lacks some. The table has about 84,000 clones, around nine tenths seen once. Any history of autoimmune disease or systemic immunosuppression disqualified patients. The CDR3 sequence is 13 residues long. V was cut by 4 bases and J by 4 bases, with 10 bases left in between. CDR1 is MNHNY, CDR2 SVGAGI, per germline (reference sequence). The sequences come from CD4+ or CD8+ T cells sorted from blood, collected in a trial of the OX40 agonist ivuxolimab. The chain uses TRBV6-6 and TRBJ1-2; tentative D call: TRBD1 (6 bases). This receptor was taken from an adult with an advanced solid tumor such as melanoma, head and neck, liver or kidney cancer. CDR3 residues: CASSSDRTYGYTF. CDR3 sequence (DNA): TGTGCCAGCAGTTCGGACAGAACCTATGGCTACACCTTC.